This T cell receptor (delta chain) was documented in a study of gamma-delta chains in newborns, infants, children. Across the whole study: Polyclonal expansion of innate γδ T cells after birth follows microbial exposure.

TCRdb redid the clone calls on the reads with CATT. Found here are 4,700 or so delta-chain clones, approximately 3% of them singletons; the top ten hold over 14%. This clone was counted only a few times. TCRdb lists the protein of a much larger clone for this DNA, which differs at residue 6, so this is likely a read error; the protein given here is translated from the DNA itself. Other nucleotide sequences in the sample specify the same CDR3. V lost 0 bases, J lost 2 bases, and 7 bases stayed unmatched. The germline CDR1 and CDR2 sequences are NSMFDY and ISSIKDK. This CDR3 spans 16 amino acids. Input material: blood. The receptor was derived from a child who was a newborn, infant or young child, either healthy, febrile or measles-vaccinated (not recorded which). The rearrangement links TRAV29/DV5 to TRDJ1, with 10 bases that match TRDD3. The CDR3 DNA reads TGTGCAGCAAGCGAAGAACTACTGGGGGATACCGATAAACTCATCTTT. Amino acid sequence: CAASEELLGDTDKLIF.